This T cell receptor (beta chain) appears in the sequencing data of a study of blood T cell repertoires in COVID-19. Study-level background: COVID-19 samples, acute and convalescent, were from the United States, Italy and Spain. T cells, B-cell-depleted T cells, or PBMCs provided the cDNA or gDNA that served as material.

This CDR3 is 18 amino acids long. V dropped 5 bases and J dropped 0; count of bases not matched to a gene: 14. The germline V gene encodes CDR1 SGHVS and CDR2 FQNEAQ. Original data processing: The authors estimated nucleated cell counts from reference gene primer amplification. The protocol was immunoSEQ multiplex PCR, while the TCRdb copy is restricted to in-frame clones and leaves out a portion. That table gives V, J and clone size, and the DNA gave D and trimming. The sample gives 200,000 to 250,000 clones, roughly 82% of which show up once; around 9.5% is in the top ten. The sequence was collected from a man aged 50-59 years with active or convalescent COVID-19. The chain employs TRBV7-8 and TRBJ2-3; 7 positions agree with TRBD1. Sequencing used peripheral blood. The CDR3 DNA follows: TGTGCCAGCAGCCAGACCCGACAGGGCCTCTTTAGCACAGATACGCAGTATTTT. This codes for CASSQTRQGLFSTDTQYF. The entire variable domain, with the rest obtained from reference TRBV7-8 and TRBJ2-3, is as follows: GAGVSQSPRYKVAKRGQDVALRCDPISGHVSLFWYQQALGQGPEFLTYFQNEAQLDKSGLPSDRFFAERPEGSVSTLKIQRTQQEDSAVYLCASSQTRQGLFSTDTQYFGPGTRLTVL.